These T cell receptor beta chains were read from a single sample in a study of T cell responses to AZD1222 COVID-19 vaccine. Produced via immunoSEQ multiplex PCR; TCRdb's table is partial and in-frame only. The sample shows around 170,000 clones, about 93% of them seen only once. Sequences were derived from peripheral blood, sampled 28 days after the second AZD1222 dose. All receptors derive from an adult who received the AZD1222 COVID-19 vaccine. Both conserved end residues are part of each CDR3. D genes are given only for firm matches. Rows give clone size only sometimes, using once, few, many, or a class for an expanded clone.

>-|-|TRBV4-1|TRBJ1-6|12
TGCGCCAGCAGCCCAAATAATTCACCCCTCCACTTT
CASSPNNSPLHF
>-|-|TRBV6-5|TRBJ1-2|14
TGTGCCAGCAGTTACGGGGACGCCCCCGAGGTTGTCACCTTC
CASSYGDAPEVVTF
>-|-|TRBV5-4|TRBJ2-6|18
TGTGCCAGCAGCTTAAGAAGGGGGGGGGCCTCTGGGGCCAACGTCCTGACTTTC
CASSLRRGGASGANVLTF
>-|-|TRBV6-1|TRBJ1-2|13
TGTGCCAGCAGTGAACAGGGAAGATATGGCTACACCTTC
CASSEQGRYGYTF
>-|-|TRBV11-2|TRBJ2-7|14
TGTGCCAGCAGCTTAGTTTGGGGGGACTACGAGCAGTACTTC
CASSLVWGDYEQYF
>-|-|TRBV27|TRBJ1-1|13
TGTGCCAGCAGTTCTAAGTGGAACACTGAAGCTTTCTTT
CASSSKWNTEAFF
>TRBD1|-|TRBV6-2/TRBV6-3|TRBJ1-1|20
TGTGCCAGCAGTTACCCTAAGAAACTGGACAGGGGGCGGATGAACACTGAAGCTTTCTTT
CASSYPKKLDRGRMNTEAFF
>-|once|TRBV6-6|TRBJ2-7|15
TGTGCCAGCAGTTACCCGGGGCGGAATATCTACGAGCAGTACTTC
CASSYPGRNIYEQYF
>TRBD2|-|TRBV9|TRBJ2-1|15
TGTGCCAGCAGCGTAGCGGCGGGGGGTTACAATGAGCAGTTCTTC
CASSVAAGGYNEQFF
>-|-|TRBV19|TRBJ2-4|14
TGTGCCAGTAGCTCGACAGGCACCAAAAACATTCAGTACTTC
CASSSTGTKNIQYF
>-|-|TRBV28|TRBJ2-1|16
TGTGCCAGCACCCCACCGGGACCAGAACTGAACAATGAGCAGTTCTTC
CASTPPGPELNNEQFF
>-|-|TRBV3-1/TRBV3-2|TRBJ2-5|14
TGTGCCAGCAGCGGCGGGACGAAGGGAGAGACCCAGTACTTC
CASSGGTKGETQYF
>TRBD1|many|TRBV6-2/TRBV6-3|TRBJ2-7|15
TGTGCCAGCAGTTACGACGGGACAGGTGGTTACGAGCAGTACTTC
CASSYDGTGGYEQYF
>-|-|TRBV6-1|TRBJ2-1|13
TGTGCCAGCAGTTCGGGGGCTGGGTATGAGCAGTTCTTC
CASSSGAGYEQFF
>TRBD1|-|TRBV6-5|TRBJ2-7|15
TGTGCCAGCAGTACGACAGGGGATCTCTCCTACGAGCAGTACTTC
CASSTTGDLSYEQYF
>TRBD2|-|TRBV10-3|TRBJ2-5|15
TGTGCCATCAGCGGAAGGACTAGCGGGCGAGAGACCCAGTACTTC
CAISGRTSGRETQYF
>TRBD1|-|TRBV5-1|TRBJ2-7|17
TGCGCCAGCAGCTTGTTATCATCCGGGACAGGGGCCTACGAGCAGTACTTC
CASSLLSSGTGAYEQYF
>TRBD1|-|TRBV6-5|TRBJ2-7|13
TGTGCCAGCAGTCCACGGACAGGGGGCGAGCAGTACTTC
CASSPRTGGEQYF
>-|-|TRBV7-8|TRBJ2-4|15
TGTGCCAGCAGCTTAGGTAGTCTAGCCAAAAACATTCAGTACTTC
CASSLGSLAKNIQYF
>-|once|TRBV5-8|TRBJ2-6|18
TGTGCCAGCAGCCGAGGGGGGGGATTCAACTCTGGGGCCAACGTCCTGACTTTC
CASSRGGGFNSGANVLTF
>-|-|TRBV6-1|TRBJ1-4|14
TGTGCCAGCAGTGAAGCCACAACTAATGAAAAACTGTTTTTT
CASSEATTNEKLFF
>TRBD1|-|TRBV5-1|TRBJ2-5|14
TGCGCCAGCAGCGGGGGACAGGGCCAAGAGACCCAGTACTTC
CASSGGQGQETQYF
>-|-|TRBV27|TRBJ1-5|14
TGTGCCAGCAGTTTGGAGAGACGGAGTGGGCCCCAGCATTTT
CASSLERRSGPQHF
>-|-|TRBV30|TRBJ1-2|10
TGTGCCTGCGGGGTGGTTCAGGACACCTTC
CACGVVQDTF
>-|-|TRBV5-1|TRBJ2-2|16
TGCGCCAGCAGCTTGAGTCCACAGGGCGACACCGGGGAGCTGTTTTTT
CASSLSPQGDTGELFF
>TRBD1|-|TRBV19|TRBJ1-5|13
TGTGCCAGCACCAGGGACAGGGATCAGCCCCAGCATTTT
CASTRDRDQPQHF